The next 25 T cell receptor beta chains were all read from a single sample in a study of low-dose radiotherapy and immunotherapy resistance in tumors. The time point here: before trial treatment. TRAV- and TRBV-specific primers primed first-strand cDNA, covering alpha and beta chains. TCRs underwent approximately 20 PCR cycles of amplification with a constant-region primer and V-primer adapter. Using its own MiXCR run on the reads, TCRdb lists one record per CDR3 protein. The sample records tens of thousands of distinct CDR3 sequences, under 9.5% being singletons. This sample comprised PBMCs, obtained before treatment. These receptor sequences come from a male donor with prostate cancer.

This clonotype was found many times. The rearrangement uses TRBV26 and TRBJ2-1. TRBV26 is reported as a pseudogene. The CDR3 is made up of 11 amino acids. The CDR3 DNA sequence: TGTGCCAGCAACGCTTACAATGAGCAGTTCTTC. It codes for CASNAYNEQFF.

This clonotype came up many times. This chain uses TRBV4-3 with TRBJ2-7; D ambiguous. Germline V gives CDR1 LGHNA, CDR2 YSLEER. The CDR3 consists of 13 residues. With 3 bases removed from V and 6 bases from J, the gap between germline ends came to 12 bases. As DNA, the CDR3 is TGCGCCAGCAGCCAGGGTCCTAGAGGCGAGCAGTACTTC. This gives the protein CASSQGPRGEQYF.

This clonotype has just a few counts. The V call is TRBV10-3, the J call TRBJ2-3; 8 positions match TRBD2. Germline V gene lookup returns CDR1 ENHRY and CDR2 SYGVKD. J gave up 5 bases and V 2 bases, and 3 bases lay outside the gene matches. The CDR3 runs 14 residues. The CDR3 sequence is CAISEGLAKDTQYF. The CDR3, as DNA: TGTGCCATCAGTGAGGGACTAGCCAAAGATACGCAGTATTTT.

This clonotype has ten or more counts. This chain uses TRBV7-2 with TRBJ1-1; D uncertain. The ends were cut back, 3 bases at V and 3 bases at J, with 5 bases in the middle. This CDR3 is built from 12 residues. CDR1 and CDR2 (germline): SGHTA, FQGNSA. The CDR3 protein is CASSFSDTEAFF. The CDR3 bases are TGTGCCAGCAGCTTTTCTGACACTGAAGCTTTCTTT.

This clonotype was counted ten times or more. V usage is TRBV6-5 and J usage is TRBJ2-7; no definite D call. V shed 10 bases and J shed 6 bases, with 19 bases lying between them. Germline assignment: CDR1 MNHEY and CDR2 SVGAGI. The CDR3 has 13 residues. CDR3 DNA: TGTGCCACCAAGATAGCCGCTACGGGCGAGCAGTACTTC. Translated, it gives CATKIAATGEQYF.

This clonotype showed up many times. The chain uses TRBV30 and TRBJ2-5; the D gene is possibly TRBD1 (5 bases). The CDR3 consists of 15 residues. Germline V lookup: CDR1 GTSNPN, CDR2 SVGIG (reference sequence). V was trimmed by 0 bases and J by 0 bases, leaving 11 bases between them. This CDR3 is CAWSVSGIYQETQYF. In DNA form, the CDR3 reads TGTGCCTGGAGTGTATCAGGGATCTACCAAGAGACCCAGTACTTC.

Many counts were recorded for this clonotype. The J gene is TRBJ1-5, the V gene TRBV5-6, with a weak D call TRBD1 (6 bases). This CDR3 has 14 residues. V lost 4 bases to trimming and J lost 6 bases, with 14 bases between them. CDR1 SGHDT and CDR2 YYEEEE come from the germline V gene. For the CDR3, the DNA is TGTGCCAGCAGCGGGGGGGCTGGGTTTCAGCCCCAGCATTTT. Translated, it gives CASSGGAGFQPQHF.

In this sample, this clonotype turned up many times. This chain uses TRBV20-1 with TRBJ1-4, with D possibly TRBD1 on 6 matching bases. CDR1 DFQATT and CDR2 SNEGSKA come from the germline V gene (reference sequence). V shed 3 bases and J shed 7 bases, with 15 bases lying between them. The CDR3 extends over 14 amino acids. CDR3 amino acids: CSASHRDMGEKLFF. CDR3 coding DNA: TGCAGTGCTAGTCACCGGGACATGGGTGAAAAACTGTTTTTT.

Ten or more counts support this clonotype. The chain couples TRBV13 to TRBJ1-1; the D gene is possibly TRBD1 (6 bases). V was pared by 8 bases and J by 6 bases, with 31 bases between. This CDR3 is built from 18 residues. Germline-derived CDR1 and CDR2 are PRHDT and FYEKMQ (reference sequence). The CDR3 nucleotides are TGTGCCAGCCGAGCACTCTTCCTGCCCCCTGAGGGGGTTCCTGAAGCTTTCTTT. Translated: CASRALFLPPEGVPEAFF.

V and J are TRBV2 and TRBJ2-3, with 8 nucleotides matching TRBD2. The germline gives CDR1 SNHLY, CDR2 FYNNEI. After removal of 5 bases from V and 3 bases from J, the junction contained 7 bases not matched to a gene. The CDR3 has 15 residues. CDR3 residues: CASSLGRGGTDTQYF. The DNA of the CDR3 is TGTGCCAGCAGTCTAGGTCGGGGGGGGACAGATACGCAGTATTTT.

The V and J genes are TRBV12-3 or TRBV12-4 and TRBJ1-5, with 9 bases fitting TRBD1. Trimming removed 5 bases from V and 7 bases from J; junction bases left unmatched: 9. CDR3 length: 15 amino acids. The CDR3 here is CASSQGQGIMQPQHF. The CDR3, as DNA: TGTGCCAGCAGTCAAGGACAGGGGATCATGCAGCCCCAGCATTTT.

This clonotype was observed many times. The CDR3 sequence: CASSLQREYYNEQFF. The CDR3 coding sequence is TGTGCCAGCAGTTTACAGCGGGAGTATTACAATGAGCAGTTCTTC. The V call is TRBV12-3 or TRBV12-4, the J call TRBJ2-1; 8 bases fit TRBD2. The CDR3 sequence is 15 residues long. V dropped 2 bases and J dropped 4; count of bases not matched to a gene: 4.

The J gene is TRBJ2-1, the V gene TRBV3-1, with D tentatively TRBD2 (6 bases). The V and J ends lost 4 bases and 8 bases respectively, with 15 bases between them. Germline V gives CDR1 LGHDT, CDR2 YNNKEL (reference sequence). This CDR3 contains 14 residues. CDR3: CASSRRLVFDEQFF. For the CDR3, the DNA is TGTGCCAGCAGCCGCCGACTAGTATTCGATGAGCAGTTCTTC.

Many counts were recorded for this clonotype. The chain is built from TRBV7-9 and TRBJ1-2, with 8 nucleotides matching TRBD1. Germline CDR1 reads SEHNR; CDR2 reads FQNEAQ (reference sequence). This CDR3 comprises 17 residues. Germline trimming cut 1 base from V and 5 bases from J; bases unmatched to any gene: 12. CDR3 DNA sequence: TGTGCCAGCAGCTTAGATGGGACAGGTGCCCACAGATATGGCTACACCTTC. It specifies CASSLDGTGAHRYGYTF.

This sequence joins TRBV27 and TRBJ2-5, with 8 bases aligning to TRBD2. The germline CDR1 and CDR2 sequences are MNHEY and SMNVEV (reference sequence). Germline trimming cut 4 bases from V and 11 bases from J; bases unmatched to any gene: 6. The length of the CDR3 is 12 residues. The CDR3 nucleotides read TGTGCCAGCAGTTCAGCGGGGGCTGAGCAGTACTTC. Amino acid sequence: CASSSAGAEQYF.

This clonotype was counted a few times. The chain carries TRBV5-4 and TRBJ2-3; 8 nucleotides agree with TRBD1. The length of the CDR3 is 15 residues. The trim removed 4 bases at V and 1 base at J, leaving 5 bases unmatched. Germline V gene lookup returns CDR1 SGHNT and CDR2 YYREEE (reference sequence). This CDR3 is CASSMTGAGTDTQYF. CDR3 sequence (DNA): TGTGCCAGCAGCATGACAGGGGCTGGCACAGATACGCAGTATTTT.

This clonotype was seen repeatedly, ten times or more. The chain is built from TRBV30 and TRBJ2-2; no reliable D call. This CDR3 comprises 14 residues. Germline V gives CDR1 GTSNPN, CDR2 SVGIG (reference sequence). The V gene lost 1 base and the J gene lost 3 bases, with 9 bases spanning the gap. This CDR3 reads CAWSDYSHTGELFF. CDR3 bases: TGTGCCTGGAGTGACTACTCCCACACCGGGGAGCTGTTTTTT.

This clonotype showed up many times. V is TRBV6-9 and J is TRBJ2-6; 8 bases match TRBD1. The CDR3 consists of 17 residues. V shed 10 bases and J 0 bases; nucleotides not matched to a gene: 11. Germline-derived CDR1 and CDR2 are MNHGY and SVAAGI. CDR3 nucleotide sequence: TGTGCCACCTGGAGGGGACAGGAAAGCTCTGGGGCCAACGTCCTGACTTTC. It yields the protein CATWRGQESSGANVLTF.

Comments on this clonotype: Relative to the germline gene, one junction end is altered; a read error may explain this. The J gene is TRBJ1-2, the V gene TRBV28; 8 bases map to TRBD1. CDR1 is MDHEN, CDR2 SYDVKM, per germline. CDR3 length equals 13 residues. CDR3 in DNA: TGTGCCAGCAGCGTCGGACAGGGCTATGGCTATACCTTC. It encodes CASSVGQGYGYTF.

This clonotype was seen at least ten times. This CDR3 reads CSAREGDNQPQHF. For the CDR3, the DNA is TGCAGTGCTAGAGAGGGTGACAATCAGCCCCAGCATTTT. The V gene is TRBV20-1, the J gene TRBJ1-5; D unresolved. The germline V and J ends were trimmed by 0 bases and 3 bases, with 6 bases remaining between them. The CDR3 sequence is 13 residues long. Germline V gene data show CDR1 as DFQATT and CDR2 as SNEGSKA (reference sequence).

Of note for this clonotype: A far larger clone is one base from this, pointing to a likely read error. The CDR3 end shows no conserved phenylalanine or tryptophan, and so a read error is likely. The chain has TRBV13 and TRBJ2-1; 13 bases match TRBD2. This CDR3 is built from 15 residues. Trimming removed 5 bases from V and 6 bases from J; junction bases left unmatched: 4. Per germline, CDR1 PRHDT and CDR2 FYEKMQ (reference sequence). The CDR3 DNA is TGTGCCAGCAGCCCCGGGACTAGCGGGGTCAATGAGCAGTTCATC. The encoded protein is CASSPGTSGVNEQFI.

This clonotype was seen ten or more times. The chain links TRBV7-7 to TRBJ2-2; 9 nucleotides match TRBD2. The germline CDR1 and CDR2 sequences are SSHAT and FNYEAQ (reference sequence). The CDR3 totals 16 residues. V shed 5 bases, J shed 7 bases, and the junction held 11 bases outside the gene matches. CDR3 protein: CASSPGLAGLGGELFF. CDR3 nucleotide sequence: TGTGCCAGCAGCCCCGGGCTAGCGGGACTTGGCGGGGAGCTGTTTTTT.

To note about this clonotype: A far larger clone is just one base off, so this is likely a read error. The rearrangement uses TRBV5-1 and TRBJ2-1; D gene ambiguous. The germline V gene encodes CDR1 SGHRS and CDR2 YFSETQ. Trimming left V 4 bases short and J 10 bases short, with 9 bases between. This CDR3 has 11 amino acids. CDR3 amino acids: CASSENYEQFF. The CDR3 region has the DNA TGCGCCAGCAGCGAAAACTACGAGCAGTTCTTC. Variable domain in full (rest from reference TRBV5-1 and TRBJ2-1): KAGVTQTPRYLIKTRGQQVTLSCSPISGHRSVSWYQQTPGQGLQFLFEYFSETQRNKGNFPGRFSGRQFSNSRSEMNVSTLELGDSALYLCASSENYEQFFGPGTRLTVL.

Many counts were recorded for this clonotype. The chain is built from TRBV7-6 and TRBJ2-2, with D perhaps being TRBD1 or TRBD2 (5 bases each). Per the germline V gene, CDR1 is SGHVS and CDR2 is FNYEAQ. Trimming shortened V by 5 bases and J by 4 bases, and 11 bases separated the two germline ends. CDR3 length equals 14 residues. The CDR3 region has the DNA TGTGCCAGCAGCCCGGGACGGGGCACCGGGGAGCTGTTTTTT. This gives the protein CASSPGRGTGELFF.

Many counts were recorded for this clonotype. The genes are TRBV6-5 and TRBJ1-5; perhaps TRBD1 as D (6 bases). The germline gives CDR1 MNHEY, CDR2 SVGAGI. V lost 0 bases, J lost 1 base, and 10 bases lay in between. There are 16 residues in the CDR3. The CDR3 here is CASSYSKGGSNQPQHF. The CDR3 DNA follows: TGTGCCAGCAGTTACTCGAAGGGGGGGAGCAATCAGCCCCAGCATTTT.